These 21 T cell receptor beta chains share one sample of origin, sequenced in a study of cytomegalovirus exposure and HLA in healthy donors. Use of 60 Vbeta and 13 Jbeta primers characterized the PCR. Sequenced by immunoSEQ multiplex PCR; TCRdb stores in-frame clones only, minus some. The data contain approximately 110,000 clones, around 72% of them singletons. The sample was PBMCs. These receptors were taken from a man between 25 and 39 years old in good health and CMV-seronegative.

The CDR3 loop reads CASRSQGAWETQYF. CDR3 nucleotide sequence: TGTGCCAGTCGTTCACAGGGGGCGTGGGAGACCCAGTACTTC. The rearrangement links TRBV25-1 to TRBJ2-5, with 9 bases aligning to TRBD1. With V trimmed by 9 bases and J by 5 bases, 10 bases remained unmatched. CDR3 length equals 14 residues. From germline, CDR1 is MGHDK and CDR2 SYGVNS.

The gene calls are TRBV19 and TRBJ2-3; 11 nucleotides agree with TRBD1. In germline, CDR1 is LNHDA, CDR2 SQIVND (reference sequence). The CDR3 is 17 residues long. With V trimmed by 5 bases and J by 3 bases, 10 bases remained unmatched. The CDR3 nucleotides are TGTGCCAGTAGTCCATGGACAGGGGGCGATGGGACAGATACGCAGTATTTT. Its protein product is CASSPWTGGDGTDTQYF.

This CDR3 reads CASSFTGAGNTIYF. In DNA, the CDR3 is TGTGCCAGCAGCTTTACAGGGGCTGGAAACACCATATATTTT. The genes are TRBV7-9 and TRBJ1-3; 7 nucleotides match TRBD1. Germline values: CDR1 SEHNR, CDR2 FQNEAQ (reference sequence). Trimming took 3 bases from V and 2 from J; bases not matched to a gene: 1. The CDR3 runs to 14 residues.

There are a few counts of this clone. The chain combines TRBV4-1 with TRBJ2-3, with 8 bases matching TRBD2. The V segment lost 2 bases and the J segment 2 bases; nucleotides outside the gene matches: 6. The CDR3 consists of 16 residues. CDR1 is MGHRA, CDR2 YSYEKL, per germline. CDR3 coding DNA: TGCGCCAGCAGCCAACTTAGGACTAGCCCCACAGATACGCAGTATTTT. It encodes CASSQLRTSPTDTQYF.

V and J are TRBV7-2 and TRBJ1-3; unclear D gene. This CDR3 has 15 residues. V lost 5 bases and J lost 0, with 11 bases in between. The germline V gene encodes CDR1 SGHTA and CDR2 FQGNSA. CDR3 in DNA: TGTGCCAGCAGCCGCGGCAGCTTCTCTGGAAACACCATATATTTT. Residues: CASSRGSFSGNTIYF.

The chain combines TRBV5-5 with TRBJ2-7; TRBD2 is a possible D gene (6 bases). V dropped 5 bases and J dropped 2 bases, with 8 bases sitting between them. Germline-derived CDR1 and CDR2 are SGHKS and YYEKEE (reference sequence). This CDR3 region has 12 residues. This CDR3 is CASRGEAYEQYF. CDR3 DNA sequence: TGTGCCAGCAGAGGGGAGGCCTACGAGCAGTACTTC. Looking up the rest from reference TRBV5-5 and TRBJ2-7 gives the full variable domain: DAGVTQSPTHLIKTRGQQVTLRCSPISGHKSVSWYQQVLGQGPQFIFQYYEKEERGRGNFPDRFSARQFPNYSSELNVNALLLGDSALYLCASRGEAYEQYFGPGTRLTVT.

This chain uses TRBV5-4 with TRBJ1-3; a weak D match, TRBD1 (5 bases). Between the trimmed V and J ends, which lost 2 bases and 2 bases, there was a span of 11 bases. The CDR3 contains 15 residues. Germline CDR1 SGHNT, CDR2 YYREEE (reference sequence). The CDR3 region is CASSFSGLTGNTIYF. In DNA form, the CDR3 reads TGTGCCAGCAGCTTCTCAGGGCTTACTGGAAACACCATATATTTT.

This clone was seen only a few times. J is TRBJ2-1 and V is TRBV4-1; tentatively, D is TRBD2 (6 bases). V was clipped by 4 bases and J by 0 bases, with 13 bases between them. Germline V gene data show CDR1 as MGHRA and CDR2 as YSYEKL. The CDR3 sequence is 16 residues long. The CDR3 here is CASSRGTFSSYNEQFF. CDR3 coding DNA: TGCGCCAGCAGCCGGGGGACTTTTAGCTCCTACAATGAGCAGTTCTTC.

In this sample, this clone turned up once. The chain links TRBV19 to TRBJ1-2; D remains ambiguous. V gave up 7 bases and J gave up 3 bases, with 12 bases separating them. CDR1 and CDR2 (germline): LNHDA, SQIVND (reference sequence). The CDR3 length is 13 residues. CDR3 amino acids: CASTELRDYGYTF. The CDR3 nucleotides are TGTGCCAGTACAGAATTGCGGGACTATGGCTACACCTTC.

This chain joins TRBV7-2 and TRBJ2-1, with 10 bases aligning to TRBD2. V gave up 3 bases and J gave up 9 bases; unmatched junction bases: 8. The CDR3 sequence is 15 residues long. Germline CDR1 is SGHTA and CDR2 is FQGNSA. CDR3 loop: CASSFSGGASGEQFF. The CDR3 coding sequence is TGTGCCAGCAGCTTCAGCGGGGGGGCTTCGGGTGAGCAGTTCTTC.

This clone was picked up a small number of times. The chain joins TRBV30 to TRBJ1-5, with D perhaps TRBD1 (5 bases). The CDR3 runs 14 residues. The germline V gene encodes CDR1 GTSNPN and CDR2 SVGIG (reference sequence). The CDR3 is CAVSRAGYNQPQHF. The DNA for the CDR3 is TGTGCTGTTAGCCGGGCAGGGTACAATCAGCCCCAGCATTTT.

Only a few counts were recorded for this clone. The chain carries TRBV6-5 and TRBJ2-7; unclear D gene. V was clipped by 0 bases and J by 6 bases, with 12 bases between them. This CDR3 comprises 14 residues. Germline values: CDR1 MNHEY, CDR2 SVGAGI. This chain's CDR3 is CASSYSTARGEQYF. CDR3 bases: TGTGCCAGCAGTTACTCGACGGCCCGCGGCGAGCAGTACTTC.

The V and J genes are TRBV9 and TRBJ2-1, with 8 bases that match TRBD2. This CDR3 spans 17 amino acids. J lost 9 bases, V lost 3 bases, and 17 bases had no gene match. Germline lookup yields CDR1 SGDLS and CDR2 YYNGEE. CDR3 in amino acids: CASSARIGGGFTGEQFF. DNA for the CDR3: TGTGCCAGCAGCGCAAGAATCGGGGGGGGCTTCACCGGTGAGCAGTTCTTC.

The CDR3 nucleotides are TGTGCCAGCAGCTTAGGAGGGGGCGCTAATTCACCCCTCCACTTT. Translating it yields CASSLGGGANSPLHF. The chain uses TRBV13 and TRBJ1-6; 7 positions agree with TRBD1. Losses at the gene ends were 0 bases for V and 6 bases for J; bases not matched to a gene: 2. The germline V gene encodes CDR1 PRHDT and CDR2 FYEKMQ (reference sequence). The CDR3 loop spans 15 amino acids.

The J gene is TRBJ2-7, the V gene TRBV4-3; 8 bases line up with TRBD1. Germline assignment: CDR1 LGHNA and CDR2 YSLEER. There are 14 residues in the CDR3. J gave up 3 bases and V 2 bases, and 3 bases lay outside the gene matches. The DNA of the CDR3 is TGCGCCAGCAGCCAATACAGGGGGTACTACGAGCAGTACTTC. It translates to CASSQYRGYYEQYF.

This sequence joins TRBV7-3 and TRBJ2-3; D not resolved. The CDR3 loop spans 13 amino acids. CDR1 and CDR2 (germline): SGHTA, FQGTGA. V shed 2 bases and J shed 3 bases, with 6 bases lying between them. CDR3 DNA: TGTGCCAGCAGCTTAGTCGGTACAGATACGCAGTATTTT. It translates to CASSLVGTDTQYF.

This chain links TRBV27 with TRBJ1-5; a possible D gene is TRBD1 (6 bases). Germline V CDR1 and CDR2: MNHEY, SMNVEV (reference sequence). Trimming removed 5 bases at V and 5 bases at J, with 22 bases between. This CDR3 comprises 17 residues. The CDR3, as DNA: TGTGCCAGCAGTCCAAAGGTGGGTCTGGGGGCGGATCAGCCCCAGCATTTT. It is translated as CASSPKVGLGADQPQHF.

The J gene is TRBJ1-1, the V gene TRBV28; D may be TRBD1 (6 bases). The V end lost 6 bases, the J end lost 0 bases, and 11 bases lay between the germline ends. Germline V lookup: CDR1 MDHEN, CDR2 SYDVKM. The CDR3 runs 14 residues. Written as DNA, the CDR3 is TGTGCCAGCAGCTTACAGGGTGTGAACACTGAAGCTTTCTTT. It translates to CASSLQGVNTEAFF.

This chain joins TRBV5-4 and TRBJ2-2; 7 bases fit TRBD1. CDR1 and CDR2 (germline): SGHNT, YYREEE (reference sequence). This CDR3 is built from 16 residues. Trimming removed 3 bases from V and 2 bases from J; junction bases left unmatched: 7. The CDR3 DNA follows: TGTGCCAGCAGCTACTACAGGGGCTCAAACACCGGGGAGCTGTTTTTT. It encodes CASSYYRGSNTGELFF. Complete variable domain (other parts from reference TRBV5-4 and TRBJ2-2): ETGVTQSPTHLIKTRGQQVTLRCSSQSGHNTVSWYQQALGQGPQFIFQYYREEENGRGNFPPRFSGLQFPNYSSELNVNALELDDSALYLCASSYYRGSNTGELFFGEGSRLTVL.

Details on this clone: Sequence at one end of the junction differs from germline and may be a read error. The rearrangement joins TRBV18 to TRBJ2-5, with D tentatively TRBD2 (6 bases). The germline V gene has CDR1 KGHSH and CDR2 LQKENI. This CDR3 is 13 amino acids long. CDR3 coding DNA: TGTGCCAGCTCTCCACGGAGGGAAGAGACCCAGTACTTC. Translated, it gives CASSPRREETQYF.

The rearrangement uses TRBV5-4 and TRBJ1-1, with 7 bases identical to TRBD1. The CDR3 loop spans 14 amino acids. Per germline, CDR1 SGHNT and CDR2 YYREEE (reference sequence). V was clipped by 2 bases and J by 3 bases; unmatched bases: 4. CDR3 coding DNA: TGTGCCAGCAGCTTACAGGGGACATACACTGAAGCTTTCTTT. Protein sequence: CASSLQGTYTEAFF.